These T cell receptor beta chains were read from a single sample in a study of blood T cell repertoires in COVID-19. The assay was immunoSEQ multiplex PCR, and TCRdb's table has in-frame clones only and misses some. Of around 700,000 clones listed, about nine tenths are singletons. Sequencing used peripheral blood. These receptors came from a woman under 30 with acute or convalescent COVID-19. Both conserved end residues are part of each CDR3. Fields, in order: V gene, J gene, D gene, CDR3 protein. D genes are given only for firm matches.

>TRBV4-3|TRBJ1-3|.
CASSQGATVAGNTIYF
>TRBV7-3|TRBJ2-2|.
CASRQTGTSGELFF
>TRBV4-3|TRBJ1-2|TRBD1
CASSQATGGDTEGYTF
>TRBV9|TRBJ1-5|.
CASSAGPSGGQPQHF
>TRBV25-1|TRBJ1-1|.
CASSDIGRNTEAFF
>TRBV7-7|TRBJ2-3|.
CASSLEPMGADTQYF
>TRBV12-3/TRBV12-4|TRBJ1-2|TRBD1
CASSNRGRGYTF
>TRBV29-1|TRBJ1-2|TRBD1
CSVTTGGSGGYTF
>TRBV19|TRBJ1-6|TRBD1
CATLSGQGYNSPLHF
>TRBV7-2|TRBJ1-5|.
CASSLRGINQPQHF
>TRBV28|TRBJ1-5|.
CASSPTRGGNQPQHF
>TRBV18|TRBJ1-6|.
CASSSSSYNSPLHF
>TRBV15|TRBJ2-5|.
CATSSRWGGGETQYF
>TRBV27|TRBJ2-7|TRBD1
CASSTGTGGYEQYF
>TRBV7-9|TRBJ1-2|TRBD1
CASSPQTGDRGYTF
>TRBV10-3|TRBJ1-2|.
CAITDSHYGYTF
>TRBV11-2|TRBJ1-6|.
CASSFTPGVESPLHF
>TRBV7-3|TRBJ1-5|.
CASSLIVKRRQPQHF
>TRBV9|TRBJ2-4|.
CASSARPGAGLAKNIQYF
>TRBV19|TRBJ2-3|TRBD2
CASSYRTSGEINTDTQYF
>TRBV12-5|TRBJ2-2|TRBD1
CATLPGQEGTGELFF
>TRBV6-4|TRBJ2-2|TRBD1
CASSEQGNAGELFF
>TRBV3-1/TRBV3-2|TRBJ2-7|TRBD2
CASSQLRGLAGAYEQYF
>TRBV5-1|TRBJ2-1|.
CASSFRERTTSHNEQFF
>TRBV9|TRBJ2-5|.
CASSVATRFQETQYF
>TRBV6-5|TRBJ2-5|.
CASRRQSPYQETQYF
>TRBV19|TRBJ2-3|.
CASRKGLPSSTDTQYF
>TRBV7-2|TRBJ1-2|TRBD1
CASSPPGQGNYGYTF
>TRBV2|TRBJ1-4|.
CASRRRGGTNEKLFF
>TRBV5-5|TRBJ1-1|.
CASTLEVARATEAFF
>TRBV11-3|TRBJ2-1|.
CASSSLSSYNEQFF
>TRBV28|TRBJ2-7|TRBD1
CASSLSLDRKGNRYEQYF
>TRBV19|TRBJ2-1|.
CASSPRDIKTYNEQFF
>TRBV7-9|TRBJ1-1|.
CASSYDSLNTEAFF
>TRBV5-4|TRBJ1-5|.
CASSFQGDQPQHF
>TRBV6-5|TRBJ2-2|.
CASSRTNSGELFF
>TRBV9|TRBJ1-1|.
CASSVAGSATEAFF
>TRBV6-5|TRBJ1-2|TRBD1
CASSSRDRGNYGYTF
>TRBV5-1|TRBJ2-7|.
CASSLYLGGYEQYF
>TRBV2|TRBJ1-5|TRBD1
CASSERQGSQPQHF
>TRBV27|TRBJ1-1|.
CASSSGQMNTEAFF